These 29 T cell receptor beta chains were sequenced from one sample in a study of T cells in Graves' hyperthyroidism and ophthalmopathy. Amplification of TCR beta CDR3 regions used RNA as the template. The TCR CDR3 was amplified in a first-round RT-PCR using the HTBI primer set. TCRdb reanalysed the multiplex PCR reads using MiXCR and keeps one entry per CDR3 protein. The table has about 600,000 distinct CDR3 sequences, 16% seen once. Material: blood. The receptors were gathered from a woman between 40 and 50 years old with Graves' ophthalmopathy.

In its sample, this clonotype was seen many times. The chain links TRBV12-3 or TRBV12-4 to TRBJ1-1, with D uncertain. This CDR3 comprises 12 residues. Trimming removed 8 bases from V and 4 bases from J, with 11 bases in between. The CDR3 nucleotides are TGTGCCAGCTCGAGGGAACCCACTGAAGCTTTCTTT. Translation: CASSREPTEAFF.

In this sample, this clonotype turned up many times. The chain carries TRBV18 and TRBJ2-1; the match to TRBD1 covers 8 bases. V shed 8 bases and J 3 bases; nucleotides not matched to a gene: 9. The CDR3 runs to 15 residues. Germline V gene sequence: CDR1 KGHSH, CDR2 LQKENI. The DNA of the CDR3 is TGTGCCAGCAGCCCCGGGACAGGAAGCTACAATGAGCAGTTCTTC. Amino acid sequence: CASSPGTGSYNEQFF.

As for this clonotype: A read error may account for a junction end that differs from germline. The rearrangement links TRBV11-1 to TRBJ2-1; TRBD2 agrees at 7 bases. The germline V gene encodes CDR1 SGHAT and CDR2 FQDESV (reference sequence). This CDR3 spans 17 amino acids. The CDR3: CVSSLGWGGSSYNEQFF. For the CDR3, the DNA is TGTGTCAGCAGCTTAGGTTGGGGGGGGAGCTCCTACAATGAGCAGTTCTTC.

This clonotype has at least ten counts. The chain carries TRBV3-1 and TRBJ2-5; 11 bases are a match to TRBD2. CDR3 length: 17 residues. Losses at the gene ends were 1 base for V and 2 bases for J; bases not matched to a gene: 6. Germline V lookup: CDR1 LGHDT, CDR2 YNNKEL (reference sequence). CDR3 protein: CASSQGLAGGWQETQYF. The CDR3 region has the DNA TGTGCCAGCAGCCAAGGGCTAGCGGGAGGTTGGCAAGAGACCCAGTACTTC.

There are many counts of this clonotype. The J gene is TRBJ2-7, the V gene TRBV28; 14 nucleotides line up with TRBD2. V trimming: 4 bases; J trimming: 2 bases; junction bases outside the gene matches: 10. The germline V gene has CDR1 MDHEN and CDR2 SYDVKM. The CDR3 spans 18 residues. The CDR3 region is CASSSPGLAGGFAYEQYF. CDR3 in DNA: TGTGCCAGCAGTTCCCCTGGACTAGCGGGAGGCTTCGCCTACGAGCAGTACTTC.

The chain recombines TRBV4-2 with TRBJ2-7, with a tentative D call TRBD2 (5 bases). CDR3 length equals 13 residues. Germline V gene lookup returns CDR1 LGHNA and CDR2 YNFKEQ. Trimming stripped 1 base from V and 6 bases from J, with 10 bases between. CDR3 sequence reads: CASSQGLAGEQYF. As DNA, the CDR3 is TGTGCCAGCAGCCAAGGGCTAGCCGGCGAGCAGTACTTC.

This clonotype was seen ten or more times. The chain has TRBV2 and TRBJ2-7, with TRBD1 identical over 8 bases. The CDR3 spans 13 residues. Germline CDR1 reads SNHLY; CDR2 reads FYNNEI. The junction had 4 bases not matched to a gene; V was cut back by 4 bases and J by 5 bases. This CDR3 is CASSGQGWDEQYF. As DNA, the CDR3 is TGTGCCAGCAGTGGACAGGGGTGGGACGAGCAGTACTTC.

This clonotype was counted many times. The gene calls are TRBV30 and TRBJ2-5; TRBD2 matches at 8 bases. Germline CDR1 and CDR2: GTSNPN and SVGIG (reference sequence). The V and J ends lost 0 bases and 7 bases, in that order; junction bases with no gene match: 10. CDR3 length equals 15 residues. The CDR3 region has the DNA TGTGCCTGGAGTGTATACCTAGCGGGCGACGGGACCCAGTACTTC. Translated, it gives CAWSVYLAGDGTQYF.

This clonotype was observed many times. Here the CDR3 reads CATAQRQQNNYGYTF. In DNA, the CDR3 is TGTGCCACCGCTCAACGACAGCAAAATAACTATGGCTACACCTTC. The chain combines TRBV27 with TRBJ1-2, with a tentative D call TRBD1 (5 bases). From germline, CDR1 is MNHEY and CDR2 SMNVEV (reference sequence). Trimming took off 10 bases at V and 1 base at J, with 19 bases between the two ends. CDR3 size: 15 residues.

This clonotype was observed many times. The V call is TRBV2, the J call TRBJ2-3, with D possibly being TRBD1 (6 bases). The germline V gene has CDR1 SNHLY and CDR2 FYNNEI. The CDR3 contains 13 residues. With 4 bases removed from V and 3 bases from J, the gap between germline ends came to 8 bases. The CDR3 is CASSGDKTDTQYF. The CDR3 DNA is TGTGCCAGCAGTGGGGACAAAACAGATACGCAGTATTTT.

This clonotype occurred many times. The V gene is TRBV28, the J gene TRBJ2-5; 10 bases map to TRBD2. The CDR3 runs 16 residues. Germline CDR1 is MDHEN and CDR2 is SYDVKM. J gave up 7 bases and V 2 bases, and 10 bases lay outside the gene matches. The CDR3 nucleotides read TGTGCCAGCAGTTTAGGACTAGCGGCCATCCCAGGGACCCAGTACTTC. Encoded protein: CASSLGLAAIPGTQYF. Supplemented by reference TRBV28 and TRBJ2-5, the full variable domain reads DVKVTQSSRYLVKRTGEKVFLECVQDMDHENMFWYRQDPGLGLRLIYFSYDVKMKEKGDIPEGYSVSREKKERFSLILESASTNQTSMYLCASSLGLAAIPGTQYFGPGTRLLVL.

The table lists this clonotype with many counts. The chain couples TRBV18 to TRBJ2-7, with D possibly TRBD1 on 5 matching bases. The CDR3 is 16 residues long. The germline gives CDR1 KGHSH, CDR2 LQKENI. Trimming pared 2 bases from V and 2 bases from J, leaving 16 bases between. The CDR3 DNA is TGTGCCAGCTCACCAATGCGACAGACGTTTCCCTACGAGCAGTACTTC. Translating it yields CASSPMRQTFPYEQYF.

This rearrangement joins TRBV28 to TRBJ2-7; 13 positions agree with TRBD2. Losses at the gene ends were 9 bases for V and 2 bases for J; bases not matched to a gene: 10. From germline, CDR1 is MDHEN and CDR2 SYDVKM. The CDR3 extends over 16 amino acids. In DNA, the CDR3 is TGTGCCAGGAAGGGACTAGCGGGACTACAAGCCTACGAGCAGTACTTC. Translation: CARKGLAGLQAYEQYF.

The chain uses TRBV28 and TRBJ1-1, with D hard to call. V was pared by 2 bases and J by 4 bases, with 8 bases between. Germline-derived CDR1 and CDR2 are MDHEN and SYDVKM. The CDR3 runs to 13 residues. CDR3 nucleotide sequence: TGTGCCAGCAGTTTACTCCTCAGCACTGAAGCTTTCTTT. It yields the protein CASSLLLSTEAFF.

This clonotype has at least ten counts. The gene calls are TRBV5-1 and TRBJ2-1; no definite D call. Germline V gene sequence: CDR1 SGHRS, CDR2 YFSETQ. This CDR3 region has 14 residues. The ends were cut back, 0 bases at V and 0 bases at J, with 4 bases in the middle. The CDR3 coding sequence is TGCGCCAGCAGCTTGGACAACTCCTACAATGAGCAGTTCTTC. Its translation is CASSLDNSYNEQFF.

This rearrangement joins TRBV20-1 to TRBJ1-3, with D hard to call. Trimming took off 1 base at V and 4 bases at J, with 14 bases between the two ends. The CDR3 totals 15 residues. Germline values: CDR1 DFQATT, CDR2 SNEGSKA (reference sequence). CDR3 amino acids: CSARVTRTAGNTIYF. CDR3 DNA: TGCAGTGCTAGAGTAACCCGGACTGCCGGAAACACCATATATTTT.

This clonotype was recorded many times. The chain recombines TRBV5-1 with TRBJ2-1, with 8 bases lining up with TRBD2. V was clipped by 4 bases and J by 7 bases; unmatched bases: 10. The CDR3 covers 15 residues. Germline V gives CDR1 SGHRS, CDR2 YFSETQ. CDR3 sequence reads: CASSPRGTSGNEQFF. In DNA, the CDR3 is TGCGCCAGCAGCCCCCGGGGGACTAGTGGGAATGAGCAGTTCTTC.

This clonotype was observed a handful of times. The chain carries TRBV5-8 and TRBJ1-2; D remains unclear. V was cut by 5 bases and J by 0 bases, with 8 bases left in between. Germline-derived CDR1 and CDR2 are SGHTS and YDEGEE. The CDR3 length is 13 residues. The CDR3 DNA reads TGTGCCAGCAGGTCGAGTTCTAACTATGGCTACACCTTC. Its protein product is CASRSSSNYGYTF.

At least ten counts were recorded for this clonotype. The rearrangement uses TRBV20-1 and TRBJ2-1; 10 bases are shared with TRBD1. V shed 4 bases and J 8 bases; nucleotides not matched to a gene: 8. Germline V gene lookup returns CDR1 DFQATT and CDR2 SNEGSKA (reference sequence). This CDR3 has 14 amino acids. The CDR3 DNA is TGCAGTGCTACCCGGGACAGGGGTCGAGATGAGCAGTTCTTC. Protein sequence: CSATRDRGRDEQFF.

This clonotype was found a few times. This chain connects TRBV27 to TRBJ2-7; D may be TRBD1 or TRBD2 (5 bases each). The CDR3 runs to 15 residues. With 6 bases removed from V and 3 bases from J, the gap between germline ends came to 18 bases. CDR1 MNHEY and CDR2 SMNVEV come from the germline V gene (reference sequence). This CDR3 reads CASSLHRDPYYEQYF. DNA of the CDR3: TGTGCCAGCAGCCTCCACCGGGACCCATACTACGAGCAGTACTTC.

This clonotype was detected ten times or more. The chain employs TRBV2 and TRBJ2-1, with D maybe TRBD1 (6 bases). This CDR3 comprises 15 residues. The V gene's germline CDR1 is SNHLY and CDR2 FYNNEI. Trimming took off 2 bases at V and 0 bases at J, with 8 bases between the two ends. The CDR3 sequence is CASSEQGSSYNEQFF. Here the CDR3 DNA reads TGTGCCAGCAGTGAACAGGGGAGCTCCTACAATGAGCAGTTCTTC. Looking up the rest from reference TRBV2 and TRBJ2-1 gives the full variable domain: EPEVTQTPSHQVTQMGQEVILRCVPISNHLYFYWYRQILGQKVEFLVSFYNNEISEKSEIFDDQFSVERPDGSNFTLKIRSTKLEDSAMYFCASSEQGSSYNEQFFGPGTRLTVL.

This clonotype was observed many times. This chain joins TRBV28 and TRBJ2-3; D unclear. CDR1 is MDHEN and CDR2 is SYDVKM in the germline V gene. Trimming removed 6 bases at V and 3 bases at J, with 16 bases between. The CDR3 sequence is 15 residues long. CDR3 loop: CASRWATAMTDTQYF. DNA for the CDR3: TGTGCCAGCAGATGGGCGACGGCGATGACAGATACGCAGTATTTT.

V usage is TRBV9 and J usage is TRBJ2-5, with TRBD2 matching 10 bases. The CDR3 sequence is 19 residues long. V shed 0 bases, J shed 0 bases, and the junction held 11 bases outside the gene matches. Germline V gene sequence: CDR1 SGDLS, CDR2 YYNGEE. DNA of the CDR3: TGTGCCAGCAGCGTAGGCCCCTCGGGTAGCGGGGGGTACCAAGAGACCCAGTACTTC. It codes for CASSVGPSGSGGYQETQYF.

This clonotype was seen a few times. This chain links TRBV27 with TRBJ2-7, with D possibly being TRBD2 (5 bases). Germline CDR1 is MNHEY and CDR2 is SMNVEV (reference sequence). This CDR3 is built from 15 residues. V shed 5 bases and J shed 5 bases, with 19 bases lying between them. The CDR3 sequence is CASSPNLGVPHEQYF. The CDR3 bases are TGTGCCAGCAGTCCAAACCTCGGGGTTCCCCACGAGCAGTACTTC.

This clonotype was recorded many times. The chain carries TRBV5-1 and TRBJ2-1, with D possibly TRBD1 on 6 matching bases. The CDR3 sequence is 17 residues long. Trimming took off 6 bases at V and 5 bases at J, with 24 bases between the two ends. Germline V gene data show CDR1 as SGHRS and CDR2 as YFSETQ. CDR3 loop: CASTHTGSDRPDNEQFF. DNA for the CDR3: TGCGCCAGCACCCACACAGGGTCCGACCGCCCAGACAATGAGCAGTTCTTC.

This clonotype was seen repeatedly, ten times or more. V usage is TRBV2 and J usage is TRBJ2-3, with D possibly being TRBD1 (5 bases). The CDR3 contains 19 residues. Trimming cost V 3 bases and J 2 bases, with 24 bases left between them. From germline, CDR1 is SNHLY and CDR2 FYNNEI. CDR3 nucleotide sequence: TGTGCCAGCAGTGACCCGACAGAAATCAACCGCCCGTTCACAGATACGCAGTATTTT. It encodes CASSDPTEINRPFTDTQYF.

There are many counts of this clonotype. The chain uses TRBV11-2 and TRBJ2-2; D is possibly TRBD1 or TRBD2 (6 bases each). Trimming cost V 5 bases and J 5 bases, with 21 bases left between them. Germline lookup yields CDR1 SGHAT and CDR2 FQNNGV. The CDR3 extends over 17 amino acids. The CDR3 protein is CASSPEGVAQRTGELFF. For the CDR3, the DNA is TGTGCCAGCAGCCCGGAGGGGGTAGCACAGAGGACCGGGGAGCTGTTTTTT.

Only a few counts were recorded for this clonotype. The V and J genes are TRBV5-8 and TRBJ2-5, with D uncertain. Trimming took 2 bases from V and 0 from J, leaving 8 bases between them. There are 14 residues in the CDR3. Germline CDR1 reads SGHTS; CDR2 reads YDEGEE. CDR3 in amino acids: CASSFTVYQETQYF. CDR3 nucleotides: TGTGCCAGCAGCTTCACAGTGTACCAAGAGACCCAGTACTTC.

In this sample, this clonotype turned up many times. J is TRBJ2-7 and V is TRBV7-9, with TRBD1 as a possible D gene (6 bases). The CDR3 covers 14 residues. Per the germline V gene, CDR1 is SEHNR and CDR2 is FQNEAQ (reference sequence). Trimming removed 5 bases at V and 0 bases at J, with 11 bases between. CDR3 sequence (DNA): TGTGCCAGCAGCCCGACAGGAAACTCCTACGAGCAGTACTTC. It encodes CASSPTGNSYEQYF.